The clone carrying this T cell receptor (beta chain) was recorded only once. Its antigen remains unidentified. The data belong to a study of long-term antiretroviral therapy in people with HIV. Study-wide points: With ART, diversity went up but was still lower than in transplant donor controls. It was observed that HIV repertoires exhibited narrower CDR3 length ranges than controls.

Runs used v3.0 of the immunoSEQ assay and were done at survey level. Sequencing used immunoSEQ multiplex PCR; TCRdb keeps in-frame clones, though not all of them. This table holds roughly 13,000 clones, around four fifths found once. Each specimen consisted of roughly 0.9-10 million cryopreserved PBMC prior to extraction of DNA. Germline values: CDR1 MGHRA, CDR2 YSYEKL. V dropped 4 bases and J dropped 3; count of bases not matched to a gene: 7. The CDR3 covers 15 residues. The genes are TRBV4-1 and TRBJ1-1; 8 bases line up with TRBD1. This material consisted of unsorted PBMCs, taken 1.3 years before starting antiretroviral therapy. This clonotype originated in a man aged 40-50 years with HIV. CDR3 sequence: CASSPGQVADTEAFF. The CDR3 DNA reads as TGCGCCAGCAGCCCGGGACAGGTAGCGGACACTGAAGCTTTCTTT.